This record covers a single T cell receptor (beta chain). This clone came up a few times. Its target antigen remains unknown. The DNA ends 3 residues before the CDR3 does, and the rest of the CDR3 is filled in from the germline J gene. Standard criteria were used to diagnose CVID, namely serum IgG, IgA and/or IgM reduced below the normal range together with specific antibody deficiency. There were 40 to 45 subjects in the CVID group (29 male and about 15 female), ranging in age from about 9 to 65 years, with a mean age of 40. Predominantly Caucasian heritage was noted among both the CVID patients and the healthy controls. At the time of study participation, every CVID subject had been on replacement immunoglobulin therapy for at least one year. At blood collection, none of the CVID subjects was ill or on immunomodulatory or immunosuppressive medication. Heparinized peripheral whole blood samples of roughly 5 to 8.5 ml were obtained from each donor. Genomic DNA from adults with common variable immune deficiency (CVID) and from healthy adult controls was used to sequence TCRbeta CDR3 repertoires. To isolate peripheral blood mononuclear cells, diluted blood was subjected to density centrifugation over Hypaque 1077 or Ficoll-Paque. Genomic DNA was obtained from unsorted mononuclear cells through either Qiagen column purification or a centrifugation-based method.

These data belong to a study of T cell clonality in common variable immunodeficiency (dated by TCRdb to the mid-2010s). Broad study findings and their caveats: According to the authors, figuring out what caused the increased clonality in CVID would require sequencing the repertoires of T cell subpopulations. CVID TCRbeta sequences were reported to have fewer deletions and N-nucleotide insertions and to lack highly modified clones with 13 or more V deletions. Correlations of repertoire features with clinical complications were constrained by heterogeneity among patients within the CVID cohort. Compared with healthy controls, CVID subjects showed increased TCRbeta clonality (t-test p = 0.018), a feature most characteristic of about a third of subjects. Despite equal DNA input, controls averaged approximately 74,000 unique sequences per sample versus about 32,000 in CVID samples. CVID subjects shared fewer TCRbeta clones with each other than healthy controls did (p < 0.0001).

The germline V gene (reference sequence) gives CDR1 as LNHDA and CDR2 as SQIVND. V trim: 3 bases; J trim: 8 bases; unmatched bases: 5. Spanning cysteine to phenylalanine, the CDR3 consists of 16 amino acids. Only the CDR3 bases that were read are kept: 39 of them, in frame from base 1. For sequencing, equivalent amounts of genomic DNA were input from CVID and control samples. For every sample, a 60 bp segment covering the rearranged TCRbeta CDR3 region was amplified and then sequenced. The immunoSEQ assay, a bias-corrected multiplex PCR combined with high-throughput sequencing, was used for TCRbeta amplification. The paper's processing steps were these. Every unique nucleotide sequence was considered a clone and was annotated with V, D and J genes, copy number and frequency. Sequences were labeled productive if in frame, and non-productive if out of frame or containing stop codons. Clonality was calculated from Shannon's entropy as previously described. The predicted amino acid sequences of productive clones were used to derive the mean CDR3 Kyte-Doolittle hydropathy. Hierarchical clustering of scaled V gene usage was performed with the R hclust function using Manhattan distance and complete linkage. Clone sharing by CDR3 amino acid sequence was assessed by resampling 12 repertoires per group over 100 rounds. The repertoires were searched for around 70 published EBV-specific and roughly 230 published CMV-specific TCRbeta sequences. Analysis left out two CVID samples that produced under 10,000 sequences, so 40 to 50 CVID repertoires remained. TCRdb re-hosts the immuneACCESS table, in-frame sequences only. Its copies lack some clones; in the studies checked, an unresolved V gene accounts for under half of them, and the cause for the rest is not known. V and J calls and clone size follow that table, whereas D and trimming were derived from the DNA. Across this sample, about 28,000 clones were tabulated and none appeared just once. The ten largest make up about 3.3% of the sample.

This clonotype originated in a human donor with common variable immunodeficiency. What was sequenced was peripheral blood mononuclear cells. The sequence is built from TRBV19 and TRBJ2-1; 15 bases in the junction line up with TRBD2. Here the CDR3 is given as CASSIRTSGRADEQFF. CDR3 DNA (partial): TGTGCCAGTAGTATCAGGACTAGCGGGAGGGCAGATGAG.